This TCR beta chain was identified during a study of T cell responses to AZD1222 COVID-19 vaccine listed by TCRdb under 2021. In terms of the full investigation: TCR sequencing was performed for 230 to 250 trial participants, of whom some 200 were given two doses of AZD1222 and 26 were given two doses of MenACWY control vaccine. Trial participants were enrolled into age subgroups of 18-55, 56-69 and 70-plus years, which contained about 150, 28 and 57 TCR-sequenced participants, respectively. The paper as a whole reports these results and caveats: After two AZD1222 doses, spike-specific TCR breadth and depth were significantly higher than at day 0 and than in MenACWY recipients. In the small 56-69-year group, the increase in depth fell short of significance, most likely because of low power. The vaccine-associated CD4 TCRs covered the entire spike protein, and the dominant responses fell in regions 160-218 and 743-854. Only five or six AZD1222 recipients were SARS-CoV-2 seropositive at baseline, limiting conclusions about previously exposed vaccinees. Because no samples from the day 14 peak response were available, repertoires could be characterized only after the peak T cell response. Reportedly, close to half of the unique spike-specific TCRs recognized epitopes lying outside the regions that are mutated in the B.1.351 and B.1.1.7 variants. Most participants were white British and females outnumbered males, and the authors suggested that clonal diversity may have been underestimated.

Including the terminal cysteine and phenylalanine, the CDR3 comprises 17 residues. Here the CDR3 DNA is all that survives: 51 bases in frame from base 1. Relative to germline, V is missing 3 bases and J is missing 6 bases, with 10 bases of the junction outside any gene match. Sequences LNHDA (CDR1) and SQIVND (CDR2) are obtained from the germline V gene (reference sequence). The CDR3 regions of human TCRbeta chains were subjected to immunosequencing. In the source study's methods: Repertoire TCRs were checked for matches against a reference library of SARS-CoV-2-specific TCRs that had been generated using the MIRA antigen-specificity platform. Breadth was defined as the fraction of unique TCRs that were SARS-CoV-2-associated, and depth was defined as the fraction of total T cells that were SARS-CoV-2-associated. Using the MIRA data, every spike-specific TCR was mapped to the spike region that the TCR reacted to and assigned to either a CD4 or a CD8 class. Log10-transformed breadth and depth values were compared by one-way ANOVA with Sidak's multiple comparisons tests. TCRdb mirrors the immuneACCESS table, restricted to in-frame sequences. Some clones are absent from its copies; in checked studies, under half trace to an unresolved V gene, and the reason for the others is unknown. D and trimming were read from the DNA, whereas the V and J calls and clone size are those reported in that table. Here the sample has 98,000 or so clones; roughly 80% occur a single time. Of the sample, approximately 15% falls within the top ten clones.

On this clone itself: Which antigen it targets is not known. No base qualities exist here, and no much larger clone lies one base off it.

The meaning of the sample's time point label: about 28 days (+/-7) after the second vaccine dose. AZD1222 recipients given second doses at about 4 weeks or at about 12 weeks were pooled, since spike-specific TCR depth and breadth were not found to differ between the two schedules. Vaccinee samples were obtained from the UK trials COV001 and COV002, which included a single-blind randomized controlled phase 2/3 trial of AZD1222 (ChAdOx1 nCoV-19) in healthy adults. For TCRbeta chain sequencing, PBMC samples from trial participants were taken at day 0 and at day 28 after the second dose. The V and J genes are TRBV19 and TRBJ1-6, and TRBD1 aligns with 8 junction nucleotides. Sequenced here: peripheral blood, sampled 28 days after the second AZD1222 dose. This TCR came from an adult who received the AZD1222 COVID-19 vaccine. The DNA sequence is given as TGTGCCAGTAGTATGGATTCGAGACAGGGGTCTAATTCACCCCTCCACTTT. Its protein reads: CASSMDSRQGSNSPLHF.